This T cell receptor (beta chain) was recorded in a study of blood T cell repertoires in COVID-19. Study as a whole: From the United States, Italy and Spain came samples of acute and convalescent COVID-19. The analysed material was cDNA or gDNA that came from T cells, B-cell-depleted T cells, or PBMCs.

The CDR3 is 14 amino acids. In the source study's methods: Amplifying reference gene primers gave estimates of nucleated cell counts. Method: immunoSEQ multiplex PCR; TCRdb's copy keeps in-frame clones and lacks some. The V and J calls and the clone size are those of that table, but D and trimming were determined from the DNA. The sample has 250,000 or so clones, about 85% seen once. Sequencing was done on a sample of peripheral blood. The sequence derives from a man younger than 45 who had recovered from COVID-19. The J gene is TRBJ1-5, the V gene TRBV21-1. TRBV21-1 is given as a pseudogene. CDR3 sequence reads: CASSTWGGNQPQHF. The CDR3, as DNA: TGTGCCAGCAGCACCTGGGGGGGCAATCAGCCCCAGCATTTT.